These T cell receptor beta chains were read from a single sample in a study of T cell responses to AZD1222 COVID-19 vaccine. Repertoires were generated with immunoSEQ multiplex PCR, while TCRdb's copy carries only in-frame clones and drops some. Of some 71,000 clones in the sample, roughly 84% were seen once. Here the sequenced sample was peripheral blood, taken on day 0 of AZD1222 vaccination. All receptors derive from an adult in good health. Each CDR3 is given with its conserved first and last residue. A D gene is named only where the DNA matches it firmly. Clone sizes are given selectively: once, few, many, or a class where the clone is expanded.

size,V,J,length,D,DNA,CDR3
NA,TRBV6-5,TRBJ1-1,11,NA,TGTGCCAGCAAACAGAACACTGAAGCTTTCTTT,CASKQNTEAFF
NA,TRBV11-2,TRBJ2-5,15,NA,TGTGCCAGCAGCTTGGGGGGATCCCATAAGGAGACCCAGTACTTC,CASSLGGSHKETQYF
NA,TRBV7-2,TRBJ2-5,15,NA,TGTGCCAGCAGCTTAGGACTAGCAAGGGGGGAGACCCAGTACTTC,CASSLGLARGETQYF
NA,TRBV18,TRBJ1-3,15,TRBD1,TGTGCCAGCTCACCAGAGACAGGGGCTGGAAACACCATATATTTT,CASSPETGAGNTIYF
few,TRBV10-3,TRBJ1-6,15,NA,TGTGCCATCAGTGAGAGCCCCCTGCGGAATTCACCCCTCCACTTT,CAISESPLRNSPLHF
NA,TRBV25-1,TRBJ2-1,12,NA,TGTGCCAGCAGTGAGAACCAGCCGGAGCAGTTCTTC,CASSENQPEQFF
NA,TRBV7-9,TRBJ2-7,13,NA,TGTGCCAGCACCCTGCTGGGGGCTGGAGAGCAGTACTTC,CASTLLGAGEQYF
NA,TRBV28,TRBJ2-1,13,NA,TGTGCCAGCAGCACGAGGGGGAACAATGAGCAGTTCTTC,CASSTRGNNEQFF
NA,TRBV2,TRBJ1-2,15,NA,TGTGCCAGCAGTGAAAATTGGTCGGTTGGCTATGGCTACACCTTC,CASSENWSVGYGYTF
once,TRBV27,TRBJ2-1,13,NA,TGTGCCAGCGCGTTGTCAGGAAAAAATGAGCAGTTCTTC,CASALSGKNEQFF
NA,TRBV18,TRBJ1-6,13,NA,TGTGCCAGCTCACCACCTCTGAATTCACCCCTCCACTTT,CASSPPLNSPLHF
NA,TRBV5-1,TRBJ1-4,16,NA,TGCGCCAGCAGCATCGGGCGTCGTGGAACTAATGAAAAACTGTTTTTT,CASSIGRRGTNEKLFF
NA,TRBV19,TRBJ1-5,15,NA,TGTGCCAGTAGTAGGAGAGGGATTAACAATCAGCCCCAGCATTTT,CASSRRGINNQPQHF
NA,TRBV7-7,TRBJ2-2,15,TRBD1,TGTGCTAGCAGCTTATATGGGACAGGGCTCGGGGAGCTGTTTTTT,CASSLYGTGLGELFF
once,TRBV28,TRBJ2-1,14,NA,TGTGCCAGTTCCACGGGGAACCCCTACAATGAGCAGTTCTTC,CASSTGNPYNEQFF
NA,TRBV5-1,TRBJ1-3,14,NA,TGCGCCAGCAGCTTGAATAGGGGTGGAAACACCATATATTTT,CASSLNRGGNTIYF
NA,TRBV7-3,TRBJ2-5,19,TRBD2,TGTGCCAGCAGCCTCCGAGGAGGGACTAGCGGGGGGGCCGCAGAGACCCAGTACTTC,CASSLRGGTSGGAAETQYF
NA,TRBV6-5,TRBJ1-2,15,NA,TGTGCCAGCAGAGGAGACAGTCTAGCTAACTATGGCTACACCTTC,CASRGDSLANYGYTF
NA,TRBV14,TRBJ1-3,17,NA,TGTGCCAGCAGCCAAGTCGCCACACTCTACTCTGGAAACACCATATATTTT,CASSQVATLYSGNTIYF
NA,TRBV7-3,TRBJ1-5,15,NA,TGTGCCAGCAGCTTACAGGGTGGAAATAATCAGCCCCAGCATTTT,CASSLQGGNNQPQHF
NA,TRBV11-2,TRBJ1-2,13,NA,TGTGCCAGCAGCCCCCAGGCTAACTATGGCTACACCTTC,CASSPQANYGYTF
NA,TRBV4-1,TRBJ1-3,18,NA,TGCGCCAGCAGCCAAAGTCCCGCCCCCGGTATTTCTGGAAACACCATATATTTT,CASSQSPAPGISGNTIYF
NA,TRBV5-6,TRBJ1-4,17,TRBD1,TGTGCCAGCAGCCCCGACAGGGGGCTGAATCGAGCCGAAAAACTGTTTTTT,CASSPDRGLNRAEKLFF
NA,TRBV3-1/TRBV3-2,TRBJ1-1,14,NA,TGTGCCAGCAGCCAACTAATTACGGGCACTGAAGCTTTCTTT,CASSQLITGTEAFF
NA,TRBV2,TRBJ1-1,15,TRBD1,TGTGCCAGCTCGGCATCCGGGACAGGGTACACTGAAGCTTTCTTT,CASSASGTGYTEAFF
once,TRBV6-5,TRBJ1-6,15,NA,TGTGCCAGCAGTCCCCGCGTGGAGGGCGGTTCACCCCTCCACTTT,CASSPRVEGGSPLHF
NA,TRBV28,TRBJ1-2,11,NA,TGTGCCAGCAGTAGTCGGGGAACCTACACCTTC,CASSSRGTYTF
NA,TRBV7-9,TRBJ1-5,14,TRBD1,TGTGCCAGCAGCCGACAGGGGGCAGATCAGCCCCAGCATTTT,CASSRQGADQPQHF
NA,TRBV2,TRBJ1-2,13,NA,TGTGCCAGCAGTGTCGACAGCCATTATGGCTACACCTTC,CASSVDSHYGYTF
once,TRBV6-2/TRBV6-3,TRBJ1-1,14,NA,TGTGCCAGCAGTCTAGCGCGGCCGAACACTGAAGCTTTCTTT,CASSLARPNTEAFF
NA,TRBV18,TRBJ1-2,15,NA,TGTGCCAGCTCACCACCGAAGGGGGAGAACTATGGCTACACCTTC,CASSPPKGENYGYTF
NA,TRBV12-3/TRBV12-4,TRBJ2-2,13,NA,TGTGCCAGCACCTTAATGGAGACCGGGGAGCTGTTTTTT,CASTLMETGELFF
NA,TRBV7-8,TRBJ1-5,14,NA,TGTGCCAGCAGCTTAGCACAGGGCGATCAGCCCCAGCATTTT,CASSLAQGDQPQHF
once,TRBV7-9,TRBJ2-1,13,TRBD2,TGTGCCAGCAGCCCCTCCACTAGCGATGAGCAGTTCTTC,CASSPSTSDEQFF
few,TRBV27,TRBJ2-7,14,NA,TGTGCCAGCAGTTCTGGAGCGGCTTACTACGAGCAGTACTTC,CASSSGAAYYEQYF
few,TRBV4-2,TRBJ1-1,14,NA,TGTGCCAGCAGCCACCCGGGCAAGAACACTGAAGCTTTCTTT,CASSHPGKNTEAFF
NA,TRBV7-2,TRBJ2-7,15,TRBD2,TGTGCCAGCAGCTTAGGGGAGGGTAGCTCCTACGAGCAGTACTTC,CASSLGEGSSYEQYF
NA,TRBV3-1/TRBV3-2,TRBJ1-6,14,TRBD1,TGTGCCAGCAGCCCCGACAGGGATGATTCACCCCTCCACTTT,CASSPDRDDSPLHF
NA,TRBV9,TRBJ1-3,16,TRBD1,TGTGCCAGCAGCCGACAGGGTGGGCAATCCGGAAACACCATATATTTT,CASSRQGGQSGNTIYF
medium-sized,TRBV6-5,TRBJ2-1,14,NA,TGTGCCAGCAGCGAGGGGCTCGAGAACAATGAGCAGTTCTTC,CASSEGLENNEQFF
NA,TRBV19,TRBJ2-2,14,NA,TGTGCCAGTAGTATGCGGGGTTACACCGGGGAGCTGTTTTTT,CASSMRGYTGELFF
NA,TRBV28,TRBJ1-1,13,NA,TGTGCCAGCGGGAAACAGGGGAACACTGAAGCTTTCTTT,CASGKQGNTEAFF
NA,TRBV9,TRBJ2-1,11,NA,TGTGCCAGCAGCTCAGCCAATGAGCAGTTCTTC,CASSSANEQFF
NA,TRBV5-4,TRBJ1-1,14,NA,TGTGCCAGCAGTCTTAAACAGGGTCACACTGAAGCTTTCTTT,CASSLKQGHTEAFF
NA,TRBV9,TRBJ2-3,13,NA,TGTGCCAGCAGCGTAGTGAGCACAGATACGCAGTATTTT,CASSVVSTDTQYF
once,TRBV2,TRBJ2-1,13,NA,TGTGCCAGCAGTCCCCGACAGTACAATGAGCAGTTCTTC,CASSPRQYNEQFF
NA,TRBV4-3,TRBJ2-3,16,NA,TGCGCCAGCAGCCAAGGAAGGGAACATTTCGCAGATACGCAGTATTTT,CASSQGREHFADTQYF
NA,TRBV28,TRBJ1-1,13,NA,TGTGCCAGCAGTTTTTCAGGGGACCGTGAAGCTTTCTTT,CASSFSGDREAFF
NA,TRBV6-6,TRBJ2-1,13,NA,TGTGCCAGCAGTTCTGGACAGTACAATGAGCAGTTCTTC,CASSSGQYNEQFF
NA,TRBV7-2,TRBJ1-5,15,TRBD1,TGTGCCAGCAGCTTAGCGACAGGGCCCAATCAGCCCCAGCATTTT,CASSLATGPNQPQHF
once,TRBV19,TRBJ1-5,14,NA,TGTGCCAGTAGTCTCATGATCAGCAATCAGCCCCAGCATTTT,CASSLMISNQPQHF
NA,TRBV10-3,TRBJ1-3,16,NA,TGTGCCATCAGCAGAGAAGACAGGTCCCCTGGAAACACCATATATTTT,CAISREDRSPGNTIYF
NA,TRBV28,TRBJ1-4,15,TRBD1,TGTGCCAGCAGCCTAGGTGGGACAGATCTGAAAATGGGGGAGTTT,CASSLGGTDLKMGEF
NA,TRBV12-3/TRBV12-4,TRBJ1-5,12,NA,TGTGCCAGCAGTACTTATAATCAGCCCCAGCATTTT,CASSTYNQPQHF
NA,TRBV5-6,TRBJ1-1,15,NA,TGTGCCAGCAAGGGTAGCCGGGAGGGAGGGACTGAAGCTTTCTTT,CASKGSREGGTEAFF